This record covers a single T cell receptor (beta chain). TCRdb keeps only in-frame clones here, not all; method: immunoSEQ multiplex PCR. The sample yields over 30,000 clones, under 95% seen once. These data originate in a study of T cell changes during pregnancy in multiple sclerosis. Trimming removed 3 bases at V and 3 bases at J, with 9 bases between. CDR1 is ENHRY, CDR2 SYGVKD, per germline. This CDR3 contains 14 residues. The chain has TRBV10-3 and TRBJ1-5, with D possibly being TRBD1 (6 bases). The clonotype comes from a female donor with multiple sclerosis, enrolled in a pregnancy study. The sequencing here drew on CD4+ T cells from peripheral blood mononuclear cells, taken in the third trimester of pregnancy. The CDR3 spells CAISDGDTNQPQHF. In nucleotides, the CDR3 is TGTGCCATCAGTGATGGGGACACCAATCAGCCCCAGCATTTT.